This T cell receptor (beta chain) was documented in a study of cytomegalovirus exposure and HLA in healthy donors. V gave up 1 base and J gave up 11 bases, with 17 bases separating them. The germline CDR1 and CDR2 sequences are MNHNY and SVGAGI (reference sequence). The CDR3 sequence is 14 residues long. Libraries were prepared by immunoSEQ multiplex PCR; TCRdb keeps only in-frame clonotypes and omits some of them. This repertoire shows about 110,000 clones, around 90% found once; its top ten account for about 1.9%. The sequencing sample was made of PBMCs. The clonotype was recovered from a woman aged 18-29 years in good health and CMV-seronegative. The rearrangement joins TRBV6-6 to TRBJ1-1, with a tentative D call TRBD1 (6 bases). CDR3 sequence (DNA): TGTGCCAGCAGTTACTACCGGGCCCGGCAGGGGGCTTTCTTT. It is translated as CASSYYRARQGAFF.